A single sample gave rise to the 7 T cell receptor beta chains below, sequenced in a study of blood T cell repertoires in COVID-19. Generated by immunoSEQ multiplex PCR, the TCRdb table keeps only in-frame clones and is missing some. The profile covers 20,000 to 25,000 clones, with 80% to 90% appearing a single time and roughly 6.4% taken by the ten largest. Material for sequencing was peripheral blood. Receptor source: a human donor in a cohort sampled during active COVID-19.

The chain links TRBV5-6 to TRBJ1-1; no firm D call. The V and J ends lost 4 bases and 0 bases respectively, with 13 bases between them. The CDR3 covers 15 residues. CDR1 is SGHDT and CDR2 is YYEEEE in the germline V gene. CDR3 DNA sequence: TGTGCCAGCAGCATCGGACCGGGGATGAACACTGAAGCTTTCTTT. It is translated as CASSIGPGMNTEAFF.

This clone turned up a few times. The V and J genes are TRBV6-5 and TRBJ2-1; a possible D gene is TRBD2 (6 bases). The germline CDR1 and CDR2 sequences are MNHEY and SVGAGI. Trimming left V 0 bases short and J 10 bases short, with 10 bases between. The CDR3 runs to 13 residues. The CDR3 spells CASSYSIAGEQFF. The CDR3 DNA is TGTGCCAGCAGTTACTCGATTGCGGGGGAGCAGTTCTTC.

The V call is TRBV4-1, the J call TRBJ2-5, with 9 bases identical to TRBD1. Germline V CDR1 and CDR2: MGHRA, YSYEKL. The CDR3 covers 16 residues. V was clipped by 4 bases and J by 2 bases; unmatched bases: 8. The CDR3 here is CASSLADRGYQETQYF. DNA for the CDR3: TGCGCCAGCAGCCTCGCGGACAGGGGATATCAAGAGACCCAGTACTTC.

This chain connects TRBV6-5 to TRBJ2-7; 10 bases are shared with TRBD2. The J segment lost 5 bases and the V segment lost 5 bases, leaving 6 bases of the junction unmatched. The V gene's germline CDR1 is MNHEY and CDR2 SVGAGI. This CDR3 is 14 amino acids long. CDR3 DNA: TGTGCCAGCAGTCCATTAGCGGGAGGTAACGAGCAGTACTTC. This encodes CASSPLAGGNEQYF.

This chain connects TRBV30 to TRBJ2-3, with a tentative D call TRBD2 (6 bases). V was cut by 7 bases and J by 0 bases, with 11 bases left in between. CDR3 length: 13 residues. Germline V lookup: CDR1 GTSNPN, CDR2 SVGIG (reference sequence). In DNA, the CDR3 is TGTGCCTATAGCGGAATTAGCACAGATACGCAGTATTTT. Amino acid sequence: CAYSGISTDTQYF.

The genes are TRBV27 and TRBJ2-2; 7 bases align to TRBD2. This CDR3 spans 13 amino acids. Germline assignment: CDR1 MNHEY and CDR2 SMNVEV (reference sequence). The V and J ends lost 3 bases and 5 bases, in that order; junction bases with no gene match: 0. The CDR3 reads CASSLGGTGELFF. In DNA form, the CDR3 reads TGTGCCAGCAGTTTGGGAGGGACCGGGGAGCTGTTTTTT.

This rearrangement joins TRBV5-1 to TRBJ1-2; possibly TRBD1 for D (5 bases). V was pared by 0 bases and J by 8 bases, with 14 bases between. The CDR3 has 14 amino acids. In germline, CDR1 is SGHRS, CDR2 YFSETQ. This CDR3 is CASSLGQGVLGYTF. In nucleotides, the CDR3 is TGCGCCAGCAGCTTGGGGCAGGGTGTACTCGGCTACACCTTC.